This TCR beta chain comes out of a study of T cell changes during pregnancy in multiple sclerosis. Only in-frame clones appear in the TCRdb table, and some are missing; sequencing was by immunoSEQ multiplex PCR. Here the sample spans approximately 35,000 clones, about 91% being singletons. Germline-derived CDR1 and CDR2 are SGHNT and YYREEE (reference sequence). The CDR3 sequence is 15 residues long. The ends lost 4 bases at V and 8 bases at J; junction bases unmatched: 10. This clone was recorded a few times. This TCR was sampled from a female donor in good health, enrolled as a control in a pregnancy study. This chain links TRBV5-4 with TRBJ1-2; 11 nucleotides line up with TRBD1. The starting material was CD4+ T cells from peripheral blood mononuclear cells, obtained in the third trimester of pregnancy. This CDR3 is CASSLGQGAYRGYTF. In DNA, the CDR3 is TGTGCCAGCAGCCTCGGACAGGGGGCGTACAGAGGCTACACCTTC.